This TCR beta chain is from a study of blood T cell repertoires in COVID-19. The repertoire was sequenced with immunoSEQ multiplex PCR; TCRdb's copy has only in-frame clones and lacks some. Altogether 200,000 to 300,000 clones are present, 70% to 90% being singletons, with the ten largest covering more than 2.5%. Trimming cost V 4 bases and J 0 bases; bases outside gene matches: 7. CDR1 and CDR2 from the germline V gene are SGHNT and YYREEE (reference sequence). This CDR3 has 16 residues. The chain combines TRBV5-4 with TRBJ2-3; TRBD2 matches at 8 bases. Sequencing used peripheral blood. The sequence came from a woman aged 25 to 39 who had recovered from COVID-19. The CDR3 protein is CASSPPAGVSTDTQYF. CDR3 DNA: TGTGCCAGCAGCCCTCCAGCGGGAGTTAGCACAGATACGCAGTATTTT.